These T cell receptor beta chains were read from a single sample in a study of CD8 T cells in ankylosing spondylitis. Each CDR3 protein gets one entry after TCRdb re-called the 5' RACE reads with MiXCR. This table holds approximately 140,000 distinct CDR3 sequences, about 42% found once. Sequenced material: synovial fluid, either unsorted or a sorted T cell fraction (not recorded which). These receptors all come from a male donor with ankylosing spondylitis. CDR3s include the opening cysteine and the closing phenylalanine or tryptophan. The order of the fields is J gene, V gene, CDR3 protein.

J: TRBJ2-7
V: TRBV5-1
CDR3: CASSLTTSGGHEQYF

J: TRBJ2-7
V: TRBV28
CDR3: CASTGVSYEQYF

J: TRBJ2-1
V: TRBV20-1
CDR3: CSAKFEAEVDEQFF

J: TRBJ1-2
V: TRBV6-1
CDR3: CATTRDRGPNYGYTF

J: TRBJ1-6
V: TRBV28
CDR3: CASNLGTANSPLHF

J: TRBJ1-2
V: TRBV5-1
CDR3: CASSDLQGANYGYTF

J: TRBJ2-7
V: TRBV7-6
CDR3: CASSLAPGHYEQYF

J: TRBJ2-1
V: TRBV6-2/TRBV6-3
CDR3: CASSYLSGPYNEQFF

J: TRBJ1-6
V: TRBV25-1
CDR3: CASSEFYNSPLHF

J: TRBJ2-7
V: TRBV18
CDR3: CASSPAGGNEQYF

J: TRBJ1-3
V: TRBV6-5
CDR3: CASSYSGCCGNTIYF